This TCR beta chain is from a study of cytomegalovirus exposure and HLA in healthy donors. Study-level background: The study's early data release held some 85 million unique TCRs from HLA-typed donors.

The length of the CDR3 is 15 residues. In germline, CDR1 is PRHDT, CDR2 FYEKMQ (reference sequence). The V gene end was trimmed by 5 bases and the J gene end by 5 bases; junction bases not matched to a gene: 8. Broader study findings: Sequencing depth across donors, presence/absence analyses assumed, was roughly uniform. Later analysis identified a missense DCLRE1C variant that was linked to TCR beta V- and J-gene trimming. TCR beta sequences reportedly predicted most subjects' HLA-A and HLA-B alleles accurately.

The PCR ran on 60 Vbeta and 13 Jbeta primers. Repertoires were generated with immunoSEQ multiplex PCR, while TCRdb's copy carries only in-frame clones and drops some. The sample has some 170,000 clones, around four fifths seen once. A note on this clone: The antigen remains unidentified.

The V call is TRBV13, the J call TRBJ2-2; TRBD2 matches at 7 bases. The sample consisted of PBMCs. The TCR originated in a man between 18 and 29 years old in good health and CMV-seropositive. CDR3 protein: CASSTRREPTGELFF. CDR3 nucleotides: TGTGCCAGCAGCACAAGGCGGGAGCCAACCGGGGAGCTGTTTTTT. The full variable domain, its missing parts supplied by reference TRBV13 and TRBJ2-2, is AAGVIQSPRHLIKEKRETATLKCYPIPRHDTVYWYQQGPGQDPQFLISFYEKMQSDKGSIPDRFSAQQFSDYHSELNMSSLELGDSALYFCASSTRREPTGELFFGEGSRLTVL.